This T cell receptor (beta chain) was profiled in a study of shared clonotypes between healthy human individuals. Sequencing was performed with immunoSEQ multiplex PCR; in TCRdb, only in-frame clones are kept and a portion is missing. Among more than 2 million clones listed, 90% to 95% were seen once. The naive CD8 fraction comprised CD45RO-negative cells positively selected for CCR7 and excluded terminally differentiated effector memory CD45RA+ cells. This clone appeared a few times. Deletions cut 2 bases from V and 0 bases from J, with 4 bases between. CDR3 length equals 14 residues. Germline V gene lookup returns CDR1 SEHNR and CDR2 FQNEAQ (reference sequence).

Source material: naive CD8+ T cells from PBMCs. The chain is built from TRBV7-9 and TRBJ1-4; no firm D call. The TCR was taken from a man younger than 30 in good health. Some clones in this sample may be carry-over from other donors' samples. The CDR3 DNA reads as TGTGCCAGCAGCTTACCCGCAACTAATGAAAAACTGTTTTTT. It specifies CASSLPATNEKLFF.